This TCR beta chain was identified during a study of T cell responses to AZD1222 COVID-19 vaccine. Study-level points and caveats: Seropositive AZD1222 recipients at baseline numbered only 6 or 7. Every sample of the repertoires postdated the peak T cell response. Clonal diversity was possibly underestimated, and the donors were mostly white British, with more females.

The CDR3 runs 12 residues. Trimming removed 0 bases at V and 7 bases at J, with 6 bases between. Germline assignment: CDR1 LGHNA and CDR2 YSLEER. Profiling relied on immunoSEQ multiplex PCR, and the TCRdb table lists in-frame clones only, not all of them. The sample yields 150,000 or so clones, approximately 90% seen once. About this clone itself: Its antigen is still unknown.

The sequence was obtained from an adult in good health. Specimen: peripheral blood, collected on day 0 of AZD1222 vaccination. The chain has TRBV4-3 and TRBJ2-5, with D unresolved. The CDR3 region is CASSQDRRTQYF. DNA of the CDR3: TGCGCCAGCAGCCAAGATCGCAGGACCCAGTACTTC.